Below, 15 T cell receptor beta chains from the same sample are listed, as sequenced in a study of shared clonotypes between healthy human individuals. The table came from immunoSEQ multiplex PCR; TCRdb's copy has only in-frame clones and leaves some out. The data contain a few million clones, approximately 95% of them singletons. The specimen was naive CD4+ T cells from PBMCs. Subset denoted: CD45RA+ positively selected. These receptors were taken from a man in his late teens or twenties in good health. Some clones in this sample may be carry-over from other donors' samples.

With respect to this clone: The CDR3 does not end in the conserved phenylalanine or tryptophan, so this is likely a read error. The DNA is left out, because the CDR3 cannot be placed on it with certainty; the CDR3 is given as TCRdb lists it. This chain links TRBV7-3 with TRBJ1-4. Germline V gene sequence: CDR1 SGHTA, CDR2 FQGTGA. The CDR3 contains 9 residues when both ends are counted. CDR3 amino acids: CASSLTPGA.

The V and J genes are TRBV2 and TRBJ2-1; no reliable D call. V lost 3 bases, J lost 9 bases, and 15 bases lay in between. This CDR3 has 14 residues. Germline lookup yields CDR1 SNHLY and CDR2 FYNNEI. The CDR3 DNA follows: TGTGCCAGCAGTGAGGATAGTATGGTTGTTGAGCAGTTCTTC. This translates into CASSEDSMVVEQFF.

To note about this clone: Other DNA sequences within the sample encode an identical CDR3. The chain recombines TRBV5-1 with TRBJ2-7; weak D call: TRBD2 (5 bases). Germline assignment: CDR1 SGHRS and CDR2 YFSETQ. V was shortened by 0 bases and J by 2 bases, with 9 bases between the two germline ends. The length of the CDR3 is 14 residues. CDR3 residues: CASSLVAGPYEQYF. The CDR3 DNA sequence: TGCGCCAGCAGCTTGGTCGCGGGCCCCTACGAGCAGTACTTC.

In this sample, this clone turned up a few times. The gene calls are TRBV28 and TRBJ1-1; possible D gene TRBD1, 6 bases. Germline V CDR1 and CDR2: MDHEN, SYDVKM. V dropped 6 bases and J dropped 0 bases, with 11 bases sitting between them. This CDR3 contains 14 residues. The CDR3 reads CASRQGRVNTEAFF. The CDR3 nucleotides read TGTGCCAGCAGGCAGGGGAGGGTGAACACTGAAGCTTTCTTT.

The chain links TRBV4-1 to TRBJ2-1; D gene uncertain. The CDR3 sequence is 16 residues long. V was trimmed by 0 bases and J by 0 bases, leaving 9 bases between them. The germline V gene encodes CDR1 MGHRA and CDR2 YSYEKL. CDR3 region: CASSQDLRASYNEQFF. Here the CDR3 DNA reads TGCGCCAGCAGCCAAGATTTGCGCGCCTCCTACAATGAGCAGTTCTTC.

The genes are TRBV28 and TRBJ2-7; D is ambiguous. Trimming took 11 bases from V and 3 from J, leaving 14 bases between them. CDR3 length equals 12 residues. Germline CDR1 MDHEN, CDR2 SYDVKM. CDR3 nucleotides: TGTGCCGCAGTAGGGCAGAACTACGAGCAGTACTTC. Its translation is CAAVGQNYEQYF.

The chain couples TRBV11-2 to TRBJ2-7; 9 bases match TRBD2. Per germline, CDR1 SGHAT and CDR2 FQNNGV. The V and J ends lost 6 bases and 3 bases, in that order; junction bases with no gene match: 6. The CDR3 contains 14 residues. Written as DNA, the CDR3 is TGTGCCAGCAGGATGGGGACTAGCTTCTACGAGCAGTACTTC. This gives the protein CASRMGTSFYEQYF. Full variable domain (remainder filled in from reference TRBV11-2 and TRBJ2-7): EAGVAQSPRYKIIEKRQSVAFWCNPISGHATLYWYQQILGQGPKLLIQFQNNGVVDDSQLPKDRFSAERLKGVDSTLKIQPAKLEDSAVYLCASRMGTSFYEQYFGPGTRLTVT.

The chain's CDR3 is CASTQGSVIQPQHF. CDR3 nucleotides: TGTGCCAGCACTCAAGGGTCGGTTATTCAGCCCCAGCATTTT. The rearrangement links TRBV6-1 to TRBJ1-5, with D uncertain. V lost 7 bases to trimming and J lost 6 bases, with 16 bases between them. This CDR3 has 14 amino acids. Germline V gives CDR1 MNHNS, CDR2 SASEGT.

The rearrangement uses TRBV30 and TRBJ2-3; D is tentatively TRBD1 or TRBD2 (6 bases each). Trimming took off 6 bases at V and 1 base at J, with 14 bases between the two ends. The CDR3 runs to 14 residues. Per germline, CDR1 GTSNPN and CDR2 SVGIG (reference sequence). The CDR3 sequence is CACRGGKGTDTQYF. The CDR3 DNA sequence: TGTGCCTGCAGGGGAGGCAAGGGCACAGATACGCAGTATTTT.

The rearrangement uses TRBV4-3 and TRBJ1-3; D may be TRBD1 (6 bases). V lost 5 bases and J lost 4, with 27 bases in between. This CDR3 has 19 residues. Germline-derived CDR1 and CDR2 are LGHNA and YSLEER. The DNA for the CDR3 is TGCGCCAGCAGCTGCCGGCCAGGGGACCTTCTCTGGGGGGGAAACACCATATATTTT. Its protein product is CASSCRPGDLLWGGNTIYF.

The chain couples TRBV5-4 to TRBJ2-3, with TRBD2 matching over 8 bases. Trimming cost V 4 bases and J 10 bases; bases outside gene matches: 11. The germline gives CDR1 SGHNT, CDR2 YYREEE (reference sequence). The CDR3 covers 14 residues. The CDR3 protein is CASSPDAGGGSQYF. The CDR3 DNA sequence: TGTGCCAGCAGCCCCGACGCGGGAGGTGGGTCGCAGTATTTT.

J is TRBJ2-7 and V is TRBV7-2, with D tentatively TRBD1 or TRBD2 (5 bases each). V was trimmed by 5 bases and J by 3 bases, leaving 17 bases between them. The CDR3 runs 15 residues. Germline V lookup: CDR1 SGHTA, CDR2 FQGNSA. The CDR3 reads CASSIAGTKGYEQYF. CDR3 bases: TGTGCCAGCAGCATTGCCGGGACCAAGGGCTACGAGCAGTACTTC.

This clone appeared once. The same CDR3 is also encoded by other DNA sequences in this sample. The V call is TRBV18, the J call TRBJ1-3; a weak D match, TRBD1 (6 bases). There are 15 residues in the CDR3. From germline, CDR1 is KGHSH and CDR2 LQKENI. Trimming stripped 0 bases from V and 3 bases from J, with 9 bases between. In DNA form, the CDR3 reads TGTGCCAGCTCACCACCCAGCAGGGGTGGAAACACCATATATTTT. Amino acids: CASSPPSRGGNTIYF. Looking up the rest from reference TRBV18 and TRBJ1-3 gives the full variable domain: NAGVMQNPRHLVRRRGQEARLRCSPMKGHSHVYWYRQLPEEGLKFMVYLQKENIIDESGMPKERFSAEFPKEGPSILRIQQVVRGDSAAYFCASSPPSRGGNTIYFGEGSWLTVV.

The CDR3 nucleotides read TGTGCCAGCAGTTTGATAGGGGCAGTGGGAGAAAAACTGTTTTTT. Protein product: CASSLIGAVGEKLFF. The chain couples TRBV28 to TRBJ1-4; tentatively, D is TRBD1 (5 bases). The CDR3 totals 15 residues. CDR1 and CDR2 from the germline V gene are MDHEN and SYDVKM. V was shortened by 3 bases and J by 8 bases, with 16 bases between the two germline ends.

The rearrangement joins TRBV5-1 to TRBJ2-1; D unclear. From germline, CDR1 is SGHRS and CDR2 YFSETQ. The V end lost 5 bases, the J end lost 9 bases, and 15 bases lay between the germline ends. The CDR3 consists of 13 residues. The CDR3 is CASREPASGEQFF. CDR3 bases: TGCGCCAGCAGGGAGCCCGCCTCCGGTGAGCAGTTCTTC.